The sequence of this T cell receptor (beta chain) was determined in a study of blood T cell repertoires in COVID-19. Looking at the study overall: From the United States, Italy and Spain came samples of acute and convalescent COVID-19. Sample material is recorded as cDNA or gDNA derived from T cells, B-cell-depleted T cells, or PBMCs.

Germline V lookup: CDR1 SGHTA, CDR2 FQGTGA. CDR3 length: 14 residues. The V and J ends lost 4 bases and 0 bases respectively, with 7 bases between them. In the authors' workflow: Reference gene primer amplification in the assay estimated nucleated cell counts. The data were produced by immunoSEQ multiplex PCR, yet TCRdb's version contains in-frame clones alone and is incomplete. The V and J calls and the clone size are those of that table, but D and trimming were determined from the DNA. This sample has approximately 240,000 clones; around four fifths occur once, and the top ten carry 5.1%. The chain is built from TRBV7-3 and TRBJ1-3; D gene ambiguous. This clonotype was obtained from a woman aged 60-75 years who had recovered from COVID-19. The source material was peripheral blood. This chain's CDR3 is CASSSGSSGNTIYF. The CDR3 bases are TGTGCCAGCAGCTCGGGGAGCTCTGGAAACACCATATATTTT.